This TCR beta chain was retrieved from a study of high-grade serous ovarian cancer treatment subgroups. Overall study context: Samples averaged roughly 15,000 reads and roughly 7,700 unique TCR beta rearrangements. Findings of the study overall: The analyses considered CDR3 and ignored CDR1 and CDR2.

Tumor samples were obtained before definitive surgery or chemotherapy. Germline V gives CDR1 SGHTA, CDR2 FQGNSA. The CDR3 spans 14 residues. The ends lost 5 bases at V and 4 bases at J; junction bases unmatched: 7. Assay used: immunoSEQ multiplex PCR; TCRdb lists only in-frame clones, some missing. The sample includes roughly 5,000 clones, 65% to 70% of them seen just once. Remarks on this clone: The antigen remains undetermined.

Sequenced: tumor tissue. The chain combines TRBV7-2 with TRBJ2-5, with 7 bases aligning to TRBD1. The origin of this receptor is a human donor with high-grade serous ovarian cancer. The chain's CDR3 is CASSTRTGGETQYF. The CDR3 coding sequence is TGTGCCAGCAGCACCCGGACAGGAGGAGAGACCCAGTACTTC.